Listed below are T cell receptor beta chains from one sample, sequenced in a study of CD8+CD57+ T cells in acquired aplastic anemia. MiXCR, run by TCRdb on the reads, gives a single entry per CDR3 protein. The sample has around 150,000 distinct CDR3 sequences; about 70% are singletons. The material sequenced was sorted CD4+, CD8+, or CD8+CD57+ T cells (not recorded which) from PBMCs. These receptor sequences come from a human donor with aplastic anemia. Both conserved end residues are part of each CDR3. Each record gives: D gene, CDR3 length, V gene, J gene, clone size, CDR3 DNA, CDR3 protein. The D gene is left open where the match is weak. Clone size appears in some rows only: once, few, many, or a class for an expanded clone.

d_call: NA; cdr3_length: 12; v_call: TRBV2; j_call: TRBJ1-6; clone_size: once; cdr3_nt: TGTGCCAGCAGTGAACCGGGATCACCCCTCCACTTT; cdr3_aa: CASSEPGSPLHF
d_call: NA; cdr3_length: 15; v_call: TRBV27; j_call: TRBJ2-2; clone_size: NA; cdr3_nt: TGTGCCAGCAGTTTAGCGGGACAGAACACCGGGGAGCTGTTTTTT; cdr3_aa: CASSLAGQNTGELFF
d_call: NA; cdr3_length: 13; v_call: TRBV10-1; j_call: TRBJ2-2; clone_size: NA; cdr3_nt: TGCGCCAGCAGTGTAATTGGCACCGGGGAGCTGTTTTTT; cdr3_aa: CASSVIGTGELFF
d_call: NA; cdr3_length: 12; v_call: TRBV10-3; j_call: TRBJ1-2; clone_size: many; cdr3_nt: TGTGCCATCATGCGGGGTATCTATGGCTACACCTTC; cdr3_aa: CAIMRGIYGYTF
d_call: NA; cdr3_length: 15; v_call: TRBV10-3; j_call: TRBJ2-7; clone_size: NA; cdr3_nt: TGTGCCATCAGTGAGTCGCAAAGAGGGTTCGACGAGCAGTACTTC; cdr3_aa: CAISESQRGFDEQYF
d_call: NA; cdr3_length: 14; v_call: TRBV6-5; j_call: TRBJ1-3; clone_size: NA; cdr3_nt: TGTGCCAGCAGTTACGAGTGGCGGGACACCACCATATATTTT; cdr3_aa: CASSYEWRDTTIYF
d_call: TRBD1; cdr3_length: 15; v_call: TRBV7-7; j_call: TRBJ2-5; clone_size: NA; cdr3_nt: TGTGCTAGCAGCCGAAACGGACAGGGTATAGAGACCCAGTACTTC; cdr3_aa: CASSRNGQGIETQYF
d_call: NA; cdr3_length: 14; v_call: TRBV7-4; j_call: TRBJ1-2; clone_size: NA; cdr3_nt: TGTGCCAGCAGCTTGGTGCGAGAGGACTATGGCTACACCTTC; cdr3_aa: CASSLVREDYGYTF
d_call: NA; cdr3_length: 15; v_call: TRBV2; j_call: TRBJ2-3; clone_size: NA; cdr3_nt: TGTGCCAGCAGTGAACAGACAAGAAACACAGATACGCAGTATTTT; cdr3_aa: CASSEQTRNTDTQYF
d_call: TRBD1; cdr3_length: 12; v_call: TRBV29-1; j_call: TRBJ2-7; clone_size: NA; cdr3_nt: TGCAGCCCTTGGACAGGGTTCTACGAGCAGTACTTC; cdr3_aa: CSPWTGFYEQYF
d_call: NA; cdr3_length: 16; v_call: TRBV6-2/TRBV6-3; j_call: TRBJ2-6; clone_size: many; cdr3_nt: TGTGCCAGCAGTTCCGGTCAGCTATCTGGGGCCAACGTCCTGACTTTC; cdr3_aa: CASSSGQLSGANVLTF
d_call: TRBD1; cdr3_length: 16; v_call: TRBV6-9; j_call: TRBJ1-5; clone_size: NA; cdr3_nt: TGTGCCAGCAGTGAATGGGGGGACAGTAGCAATCAGCCCCAGCATTTT; cdr3_aa: CASSEWGDSSNQPQHF
d_call: TRBD1; cdr3_length: 14; v_call: TRBV20-1; j_call: TRBJ1-4; clone_size: NA; cdr3_nt: TGCAGTGCCCATTGGGGACAGGGGGCTGAAAAACTGTTTTTT; cdr3_aa: CSAHWGQGAEKLFF
d_call: NA; cdr3_length: 15; v_call: TRBV7-9; j_call: TRBJ2-5; clone_size: NA; cdr3_nt: TGTGCCAGCAGCTACGAGGGCGCAGGGAGGGAGACCCAGTACTTC; cdr3_aa: CASSYEGAGRETQYF
d_call: NA; cdr3_length: 12; v_call: TRBV12-3/TRBV12-4; j_call: TRBJ2-1; clone_size: many; cdr3_nt: TGTGCCAGCAGAGCGGCCTACAATGAGCAGTTCTTC; cdr3_aa: CASRAAYNEQFF
d_call: NA; cdr3_length: 14; v_call: TRBV9; j_call: TRBJ1-2; clone_size: NA; cdr3_nt: TGTGCCAGCAGCTCAGGGGTAGTTGGTTATGGCTACACCTTC; cdr3_aa: CASSSGVVGYGYTF
d_call: TRBD1; cdr3_length: 16; v_call: TRBV10-3; j_call: TRBJ2-6; clone_size: NA; cdr3_nt: TGTGCCATCGGAGGACAGGCCGGCGCTGGGGCCAACGTCCTGACTTTC; cdr3_aa: CAIGGQAGAGANVLTF
d_call: TRBD2; cdr3_length: 19; v_call: TRBV9; j_call: TRBJ2-1; clone_size: NA; cdr3_nt: TGTGCCAGCAGCGGGCTCACTAGCGGGGGGGCCGGGGTCTACAATGAGCAGTTCTTC; cdr3_aa: CASSGLTSGGAGVYNEQFF
d_call: NA; cdr3_length: 14; v_call: TRBV15; j_call: TRBJ1-5; clone_size: NA; cdr3_nt: TGTGCCACCAGCAGGGAGGGCTACAATCAGCCCCAGCATTTT; cdr3_aa: CATSREGYNQPQHF
d_call: TRBD2; cdr3_length: 18; v_call: TRBV4-1; j_call: TRBJ2-7; clone_size: NA; cdr3_nt: TGCGCCAGCAGCCAAGGGACTAGCGGGAGAGTAATCTCCTACGAGCAGTACTTC; cdr3_aa: CASSQGTSGRVISYEQYF
d_call: NA; cdr3_length: 13; v_call: TRBV19; j_call: TRBJ2-5; clone_size: NA; cdr3_nt: TGTGCCAGTAGTACGGTGTACCAAGAGACCCAGTACTTC; cdr3_aa: CASSTVYQETQYF
d_call: TRBD2; cdr3_length: 16; v_call: TRBV11-2; j_call: TRBJ2-5; clone_size: NA; cdr3_nt: TGTGCCAGCAGCTTAGGAGTAGCGGGGGTAGGGGAGACCCAGTACTTC; cdr3_aa: CASSLGVAGVGETQYF
d_call: NA; cdr3_length: 16; v_call: TRBV7-2; j_call: TRBJ1-3; clone_size: NA; cdr3_nt: TGTGCCAGCAGCGTAGTGGACGCCGCCTCTGGAAACACCATATATTTT; cdr3_aa: CASSVVDAASGNTIYF
d_call: NA; cdr3_length: 12; v_call: TRBV11-1; j_call: TRBJ1-1; clone_size: NA; cdr3_nt: TGTGCCAGCAGCCTCTCCGACTTGGAGGCTTTCTTT; cdr3_aa: CASSLSDLEAFF
d_call: NA; cdr3_length: 13; v_call: TRBV20-1; j_call: TRBJ1-1; clone_size: NA; cdr3_nt: TGCAGTGCTAGAGGCGAGAGAGAAGCTGAAGCTTTCTTT; cdr3_aa: CSARGEREAEAFF
d_call: NA; cdr3_length: 14; v_call: TRBV19; j_call: TRBJ2-7; clone_size: NA; cdr3_nt: TGTGCCAGTAGTATAATAGTCAGGGTAAACGAGCAGTACTTC; cdr3_aa: CASSIIVRVNEQYF
d_call: NA; cdr3_length: 15; v_call: TRBV13; j_call: TRBJ2-1; clone_size: NA; cdr3_nt: TGTGCCAGCAGCTTAGTCGGGGGGCAGAGCAATGAGCAGTTCTTC; cdr3_aa: CASSLVGGQSNEQFF